Each of the 14 T cell receptor beta chains below was sequenced from the same sample in a study of cytomegalovirus exposure and HLA in healthy donors. In the PCR, 60 Vbeta and 13 Jbeta primers were used. Some clones are missing from TCRdb's copy, which holds only in-frame ones; the method was immunoSEQ multiplex PCR. This table has about 190,000 clones, around 81% appearing once. The specimen was PBMCs. The receptors derive from a young man in good health and CMV-seronegative.

This clone turned up a few times. V usage is TRBV7-8 and J usage is TRBJ2-1; D possibly corresponds to TRBD2 (5 bases). The germline V gene encodes CDR1 SGHVS and CDR2 FQNEAQ. This CDR3 comprises 14 residues. Trimming pared 1 base from V and 5 bases from J, leaving 9 bases between. The CDR3 nucleotides read TGTGCCAGCAGCTTAGGAGGGTTCAACAATGAGCAGTTCTTC. Residues: CASSLGGFNNEQFF.

The chain uses TRBV4-2 and TRBJ2-7, with 8 bases identical to TRBD2. CDR1 is LGHNA and CDR2 is YNFKEQ in the germline V gene. Trimming cost V 2 bases and J 0 bases; bases outside gene matches: 6. There are 16 residues in the CDR3. The DNA of the CDR3 is TGTGCCAGCAGCCAACCTCTAGCGGGCGACTCCTACGAGCAGTACTTC. This codes for CASSQPLAGDSYEQYF.

This chain joins TRBV6-1 and TRBJ2-1; TRBD2 matches at 12 bases. V lost 6 bases to trimming and J lost 9 bases; unmatched junction nucleotides: 3. This CDR3 has 13 residues. The germline V gene has CDR1 MNHNS and CDR2 SASEGT. The CDR3 DNA sequence: TGTGCCAGCAGAGAGACTAGCGGGAGTGAGCAGTTCTTC. Its protein product is CASRETSGSEQFF.

The chain links TRBV19 to TRBJ2-1; 11 nucleotides match TRBD2. This CDR3 spans 13 amino acids. With 10 bases clipped from V and 4 bases from J, the junction kept 3 bases outside the gene matches. Germline V lookup: CDR1 LNHDA, CDR2 SQIVND (reference sequence). The CDR3 bases are TGTGCCACAGGGACTAGCGGATACAATGAGCAGTTCTTC. It codes for CATGTSGYNEQFF. Filled out from reference TRBV19 and TRBJ2-1, the complete variable domain reads DGGITQSPKYLFRKEGQNVTLSCEQNLNHDAMYWYRQDPGQGLRLIYYSQIVNDFQKGDIAEGYSVSREKKESFPLTVTSAQKNPTAFYLCATGTSGYNEQFFGPGTRLTVL.

This clone was detected only once. The chain links TRBV25-1 to TRBJ1-2, with 7 bases lining up with TRBD1. This CDR3 has 14 residues. The trim removed 3 bases at V and 4 bases at J, leaving 5 bases unmatched. Looked up from germline, CDR1 is MGHDK and CDR2 is SYGVNS. This CDR3 reads CASSDGDRPYGYTF. The CDR3 DNA follows: TGTGCCAGCAGTGATGGGGACAGACCCTATGGCTACACCTTC.

This chain joins TRBV30 and TRBJ2-3; 11 bases are a match to TRBD2. The CDR3 sequence is 16 residues long. Germline assignment: CDR1 GTSNPN and CDR2 SVGIG (reference sequence). V was clipped by 5 bases and J by 1 base; unmatched bases: 8. CDR3 amino acids: CAWGSGTSGRTDTQYF. CDR3 DNA: TGTGCCTGGGGCTCCGGGACTAGCGGTCGCACAGATACGCAGTATTTT.

The V call is TRBV28, the J call TRBJ1-2, with D unresolved. The CDR3 extends over 12 amino acids. V dropped 3 bases and J dropped 5 bases, with 7 bases sitting between them. Germline values: CDR1 MDHEN, CDR2 SYDVKM. CDR3 amino acids: CASSFRGYGYTF. CDR3 nucleotides: TGTGCCAGCAGTTTTCGGGGATATGGCTACACCTTC.

The chain couples TRBV28 to TRBJ2-7, with D maybe TRBD2 (6 bases). V was trimmed by 3 bases and J by 3 bases, leaving 9 bases between them. Germline V gene data show CDR1 as MDHEN and CDR2 as SYDVKM. The CDR3 consists of 13 residues. The CDR3 region has the DNA TGTGCCAGCAGTTTCTCGGACTACTACGAGCAGTACTTC. Translation gives CASSFSDYYEQYF.

This clone appeared once. This chain uses TRBV9 with TRBJ2-2; possible D gene TRBD1, 6 bases. Germline V gene data show CDR1 as SGDLS and CDR2 as YYNGEE. This CDR3 comprises 13 residues. V shed 5 bases and J shed 6 bases, with 11 bases lying between them. CDR3 nucleotide sequence: TGTGCCAGCAGTGGTGGGGGCCCCGGGGAGCTGTTTTTT. Translation: CASSGGGPGELFF.

This chain links TRBV10-1 with TRBJ1-1, with 7 bases aligning to TRBD1. CDR1 and CDR2 (germline): WNHNN, SYGVQD (reference sequence). The ends lost 5 bases at V and 1 base at J; junction bases unmatched: 4. The CDR3 loop spans 14 amino acids. This chain's CDR3 is CASSPTGANTEAFF. In DNA form, the CDR3 reads TGCGCCAGCAGTCCTACAGGGGCGAACACTGAAGCTTTCTTT.

This rearrangement joins TRBV4-3 to TRBJ1-2, with TRBD1 identical over 8 bases. The CDR3 covers 15 residues. The germline V gene has CDR1 LGHNA and CDR2 YSLEER. Trimming cost V 0 bases and J 5 bases; bases outside gene matches: 5. The CDR3 loop reads CASSQDRDRRYGYTF. The CDR3 nucleotides are TGCGCCAGCAGCCAAGACAGGGACAGGAGGTATGGCTACACCTTC.

The chain is built from TRBV5-6 and TRBJ2-1; 10 positions match TRBD2. V shed 5 bases, J shed 12 bases, and the junction held 5 bases outside the gene matches. The CDR3 runs to 12 residues. Germline V gene data show CDR1 as SGHDT and CDR2 as YYEEEE. CDR3 DNA sequence: TGTGCCAGCAGGCGCCAGCGGGGGGGGCAGTTCTTC. Amino acid sequence: CASRRQRGGQFF.

V is TRBV6-5 and J is TRBJ2-7, with D perhaps TRBD1 (6 bases). Trimming removed 6 bases from V and 5 bases from J, with 14 bases in between. Germline CDR1 and CDR2: MNHEY and SVGAGI. This CDR3 has 13 amino acids. CDR3 amino acids: CASRPLRGNEQYF. The CDR3 coding sequence is TGTGCCAGCAGACCCCTCAGGGGTAACGAGCAGTACTTC.

V gene TRBV5-5 combines with J gene TRBJ2-7, with 7 bases identical to TRBD1. The length of the CDR3 is 17 residues. V gave up 0 bases and J gave up 1 base; unmatched junction bases: 10. Germline-derived CDR1 and CDR2 are SGHKS and YYEKEE (reference sequence). CDR3 sequence: CASSLGAQGGRSYEQYF. In DNA form, the CDR3 reads TGTGCCAGCAGCTTGGGAGCCCAAGGGGGCCGGTCCTACGAGCAGTACTTC. Based on the CDR3 plus reference TRBV5-5 and TRBJ2-7, the full variable domain is DAGVTQSPTHLIKTRGQQVTLRCSPISGHKSVSWYQQVLGQGPQFIFQYYEKEERGRGNFPDRFSARQFPNYSSELNVNALLLGDSALYLCASSLGAQGGRSYEQYFGPGTRLTVT.